This T cell receptor (beta chain) came from a study of control samples from healthy donors and cancer patients. The germline gives CDR1 MGHRA, CDR2 YSYEKL. The V gene end was trimmed by 3 bases and the J gene end by 1 base; junction bases not matched to a gene: 0. The CDR3 sequence is 16 residues long. Here immunoSEQ multiplex PCR was the method, and the copy in TCRdb shows in-frame clones only, minus some. The repertoire consists of approximately 70,000 clones, with 84% occurring once and the leading ten covering roughly 28%. Sequencing input: blood. The origin of this receptor is a middle-aged man in good health. The genes are TRBV4-1 and TRBJ2-2, with 12 bases that match TRBD2. Written as DNA, the CDR3 is TGCGCCAGCAGCCAGGGACTAGCGGGGAACACCGGGGAGCTGTTTTTT. It translates to CASSQGLAGNTGELFF.